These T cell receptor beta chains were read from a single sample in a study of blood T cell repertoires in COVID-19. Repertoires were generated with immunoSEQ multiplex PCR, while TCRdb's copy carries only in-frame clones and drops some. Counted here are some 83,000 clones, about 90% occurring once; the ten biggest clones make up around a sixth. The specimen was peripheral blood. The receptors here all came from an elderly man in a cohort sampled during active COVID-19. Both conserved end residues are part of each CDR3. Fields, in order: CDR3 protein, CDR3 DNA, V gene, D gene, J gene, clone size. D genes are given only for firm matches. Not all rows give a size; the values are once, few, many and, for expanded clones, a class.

CDR3aa: CASSQMGQGAPGANVLTF
CDR3nt: TGTGCCAGCAGCCAAATGGGACAGGGTGCGCCCGGGGCCAACGTCCTGACTTTC
v_gene: TRBV3-1/TRBV3-2
d_gene: TRBD1
j_gene: TRBJ2-6
abundance: -

CDR3aa: CANGQGNSPLHF
CDR3nt: TGTGCCAACGGACAGGGGAATTCACCCCTCCACTTT
v_gene: TRBV6-6
d_gene: TRBD1
j_gene: TRBJ1-6
abundance: -

CDR3aa: CASSPVQEFGNTIYF
CDR3nt: TGTGCCAGCTCACCAGTTCAAGAGTTTGGAAACACCATATATTTT
v_gene: TRBV18
d_gene: -
j_gene: TRBJ1-3
abundance: -

CDR3aa: CASSMSWTGAPYEQYF
CDR3nt: TGTGCCAGTAGTATGTCTTGGACAGGGGCCCCCTACGAGCAGTACTTC
v_gene: TRBV19
d_gene: TRBD1
j_gene: TRBJ2-7
abundance: -

CDR3aa: CASSPLAGVGETQYF
CDR3nt: TGCGCCAGCAGCCCCTTAGCGGGGGTGGGGGAGACCCAGTACTTC
v_gene: TRBV5-1
d_gene: TRBD2
j_gene: TRBJ2-5
abundance: -

CDR3aa: CASSFGGGAEETQYF
CDR3nt: TGTGCCAGCAGCTTCGGCGGGGGGGCCGAAGAGACCCAGTACTTC
v_gene: TRBV13
d_gene: TRBD2
j_gene: TRBJ2-5
abundance: -

CDR3aa: CASSQEEGLHIYF
CDR3nt: TGCGCCAGCAGCCAAGAAGAGGGCCTCCACATATATTTT
v_gene: TRBV4-1
d_gene: -
j_gene: TRBJ1-3
abundance: -

CDR3aa: CASGPLGQSTDTQYF
CDR3nt: TGTGCCAGCGGCCCATTGGGACAAAGCACAGATACGCAGTATTTT
v_gene: TRBV5-6
d_gene: -
j_gene: TRBJ2-3
abundance: -

CDR3aa: CASTWGDARTDTQYF
CDR3nt: TGTGCCAGCACCTGGGGCGACGCCCGCACAGATACGCAGTATTTT
v_gene: TRBV7-9
d_gene: -
j_gene: TRBJ2-3
abundance: -

CDR3aa: CASRSQSSTNEKLFF
CDR3nt: TGTGCCAGCAGATCTCAGTCATCAACTAATGAAAAACTGTTTTTT
v_gene: TRBV6-6
d_gene: -
j_gene: TRBJ1-4
abundance: few

CDR3aa: CASRSTGGNEQFF
CDR3nt: TGTGCCAGCAGATCCACAGGGGGCAATGAGCAGTTCTTC
v_gene: TRBV2
d_gene: TRBD1
j_gene: TRBJ2-1
abundance: once